This T cell receptor beta chain was observed in a study of T cell changes during pregnancy in multiple sclerosis. Germline V gives CDR1 SEHNR, CDR2 FQNEAQ (reference sequence). This CDR3 region has 13 residues. V lost 4 bases and J lost 2, with 9 bases in between. Sequencing used immunoSEQ multiplex PCR; TCRdb keeps in-frame clones, though not all of them. The table includes 30,000 to 45,000 clones, about 91% detected once. The clonotype originates from a female donor with multiple sclerosis, enrolled in a pregnancy study. This rearrangement joins TRBV7-9 to TRBJ2-7; no clear D gene. Sequences were derived from CD8+ T cells from peripheral blood mononuclear cells, sampled in the third trimester of pregnancy. CDR3 region: CASSSDSAYEQYF. CDR3 DNA: TGTGCCAGCAGCTCAGACTCCGCCTACGAGCAGTACTTC. Full variable domain (rest looked up from reference TRBV7-9 and TRBJ2-7): DTGVSQNPRHKITKRGQNVTFRCDPISEHNRLYWYRQTLGQGPEFLTYFQNEAQLEKSRLLSDRFSAERPKGSFSTLEIQRTEQGDSAMYLCASSSDSAYEQYFGPGTRLTVT.